This is a list of T cell receptor beta chains from one sample in a study of blood T cell repertoires in COVID-19. Some clones are missing from TCRdb's copy, which holds only in-frame ones; the method was immunoSEQ multiplex PCR. This table has roughly 200,000 clones, around 75% appearing once. Sequencing input: peripheral blood. The receptors were gathered from a woman between 40 and 55 years old with COVID-19, enrolled during active disease. Both conserved end residues are part of each CDR3. Fields, in order: clone size, V gene, D gene, J gene, CDR3 length, CDR3 protein, CDR3 DNA. A D gene is named only where the DNA matches it firmly. Clone size is stated in some rows and not others, as once, few, many or a class when expanded.

.	TRBV2	.	TRBJ2-5	16	CASSLLSLGGQETQYF	TGTGCCAGCAGTCTACTTAGCCTGGGAGGTCAAGAGACCCAGTACTTC
.	TRBV5-6	.	TRBJ2-1	15	CASSGGISSYNEQFF	TGTGCCAGCAGCGGAGGGATTAGCTCCTACAATGAGCAGTTCTTC
.	TRBV5-5	TRBD2	TRBJ2-7	16	CASSLPQGLADLEQYF	TGTGCCAGCAGCTTACCACAGGGACTAGCGGATTTAGAGCAGTACTTC
.	TRBV19	TRBD2	TRBJ2-1	18	CASSIRRTSGSSYNEQFF	TGTGCCAGTAGTATTCGGAGGACTAGCGGAAGCTCCTACAATGAGCAGTTCTTC
.	TRBV5-1	TRBD1	TRBJ2-5	14	CASSAGTGAETQYF	TGCGCCAGCAGCGCCGGGACAGGAGCCGAGACCCAGTACTTC
.	TRBV6-2/TRBV6-3	TRBD1	TRBJ2-5	14	CASSTGTGQETQYF	TGTGCCAGCAGTACCGGGACAGGACAAGAGACCCAGTACTTC
.	TRBV5-6	.	TRBJ1-1	18	CASSLLTLRPGMNTEAFF	TGTGCCAGCAGCTTATTGACCCTTCGGCCAGGGATGAACACTGAAGCTTTCTTT
.	TRBV18	TRBD1	TRBJ2-5	17	CASSPYQTGTGGETQYF	TGTGCCAGCTCACCTTACCAAACCGGGACAGGGGGCGAGACCCAGTACTTC
few	TRBV20-1	.	TRBJ2-7	11	CSASSGHEQYF	TGCAGTGCTAGTTCAGGCCACGAGCAGTACTTC
.	TRBV6-2/TRBV6-3	.	TRBJ1-5	13	CASSYAAKGPQHF	TGTGCCAGCAGTTACGCGGCGAAAGGGCCCCAGCATTTT
.	TRBV6-2/TRBV6-3	TRBD1	TRBJ1-6	15	CASSLRDRGDSPLHF	TGTGCCAGCAGCCTGAGGGACAGGGGAGATTCACCCCTCCACTTT
.	TRBV19	TRBD1	TRBJ2-2	15	CASSIRGQDTGELFF	TGTGCCAGTAGTATAAGGGGGCAGGACACCGGGGAGCTGTTTTTT
.	TRBV9	TRBD1	TRBJ2-5	14	CASSFTGGQETQYF	TGTGCCAGCAGCTTCACAGGGGGCCAAGAGACCCAGTACTTC
.	TRBV11-1	.	TRBJ2-1	13	CASSTDRDNEQFF	TGTGCCAGCAGCACGGACAGAGACAATGAGCAGTTCTTC
.	TRBV5-1	TRBD1	TRBJ1-2	15	CASSLEGQGDYGYTF	TGCGCCAGCAGCTTGGAAGGACAGGGAGACTATGGCTACACCTTC
.	TRBV11-3	TRBD1	TRBJ2-1	16	CASSRQGGQGYNEQFF	TGTGCCAGCAGTCGACAGGGGGGCCAAGGCTACAATGAGCAGTTCTTC
once	TRBV7-3	TRBD2	TRBJ2-1	16	CASSSSLSGGAYEQFF	TGTGCCAGCAGCTCCAGCCTTAGCGGGGGGGCCTATGAGCAGTTCTTC
few	TRBV10-3	.	TRBJ1-5	16	CAISERRAYSNQPQHF	TGTGCCATCAGTGAAAGGAGGGCCTATAGCAATCAGCCCCAGCATTTT
once	TRBV7-3	.	TRBJ1-1	14	CASSLTDRNTEAFF	TGTGCCAGCAGCTTAACAGACAGGAACACTGAAGCTTTCTTT
.	TRBV3-1/TRBV3-2	TRBD2	TRBJ2-1	17	CASSQGGTTNSYNEQFF	TGTGCCAGCAGCCAAGGCGGGACTACTAACTCCTACAATGAGCAGTTCTTC
few	TRBV7-2	.	TRBJ2-1	16	CASSLTRDISYNEQFF	TGTGCCAGCAGCCTTACCAGGGATATATCCTACAATGAGCAGTTCTTC
.	TRBV14	TRBD1	TRBJ2-7	15	CASSRRGQGYYEQYF	TGTGCCAGCAGTCGAAGGGGACAGGGTTACTACGAGCAGTACTTC
.	TRBV18	.	TRBJ1-4	15	CASSPRDNRGEKLFF	TGTGCCAGCTCACCCCGGGATAACCGTGGGGAAAAACTGTTTTTT
.	TRBV5-6	TRBD1	TRBJ2-7	18	CASSKPTLANRGVDEQYF	TGTGCCAGCAGCAAGCCAACGCTCGCGAACAGGGGAGTTGACGAGCAGTACTTC